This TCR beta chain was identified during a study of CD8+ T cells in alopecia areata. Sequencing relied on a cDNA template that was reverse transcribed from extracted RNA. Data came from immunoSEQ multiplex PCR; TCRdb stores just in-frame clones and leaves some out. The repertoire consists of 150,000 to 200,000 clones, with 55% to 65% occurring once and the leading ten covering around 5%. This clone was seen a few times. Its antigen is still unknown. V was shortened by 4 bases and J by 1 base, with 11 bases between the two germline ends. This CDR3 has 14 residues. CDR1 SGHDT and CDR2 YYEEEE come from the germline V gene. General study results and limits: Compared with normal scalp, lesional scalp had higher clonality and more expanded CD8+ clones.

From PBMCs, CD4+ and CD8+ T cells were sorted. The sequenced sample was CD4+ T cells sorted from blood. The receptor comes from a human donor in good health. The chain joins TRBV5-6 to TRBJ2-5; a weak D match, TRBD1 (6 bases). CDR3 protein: CASSLTGVQETQYF. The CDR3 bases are TGTGCCAGCAGCCTGACAGGCGTCCAAGAGACCCAGTACTTC.